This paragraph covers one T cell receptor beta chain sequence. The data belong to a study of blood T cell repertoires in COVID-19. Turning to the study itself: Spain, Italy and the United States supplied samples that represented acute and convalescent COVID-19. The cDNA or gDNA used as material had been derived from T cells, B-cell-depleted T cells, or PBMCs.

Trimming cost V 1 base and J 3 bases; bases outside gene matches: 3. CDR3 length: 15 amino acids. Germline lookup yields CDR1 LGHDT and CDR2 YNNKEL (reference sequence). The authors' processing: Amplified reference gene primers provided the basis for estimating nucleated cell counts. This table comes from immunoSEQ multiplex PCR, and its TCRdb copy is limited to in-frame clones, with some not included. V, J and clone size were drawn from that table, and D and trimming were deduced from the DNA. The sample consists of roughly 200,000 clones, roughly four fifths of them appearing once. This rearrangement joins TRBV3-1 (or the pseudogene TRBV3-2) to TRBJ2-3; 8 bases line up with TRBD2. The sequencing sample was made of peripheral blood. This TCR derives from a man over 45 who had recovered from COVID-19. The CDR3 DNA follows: TGTGCCAGCAGCCAAGTTCGGGAGGGGACAGATACGCAGTATTTT. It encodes CASSQVREGTDTQYF.